The 27 T cell receptor beta chains in this list originate from one sample, sequenced in a study of cytomegalovirus exposure and HLA in healthy donors. Measured with immunoSEQ multiplex PCR; TCRdb has only the in-frame clones, and not every one. This table has about 98,000 clones, around nine tenths appearing once. Sequencing was carried out using PBMCs. The origin of the receptors is a woman under 40 in good health and CMV-seronegative.

The chain has TRBV27 and TRBJ1-5, with no clear D. V was pared by 2 bases and J by 2 bases, with 4 bases between. The CDR3 has 13 residues. Germline V gene sequence: CDR1 MNHEY, CDR2 SMNVEV (reference sequence). The CDR3 protein is CASSLQGNQPQHF. CDR3 sequence (DNA): TGTGCCAGCAGTTTACAGGGCAATCAGCCCCAGCATTTT.

This clone has only one observation. The gene calls are TRBV9 and TRBJ1-5, with a tentative D call TRBD1 (5 bases). This CDR3 region has 15 residues. With 0 bases removed from V and 0 bases from J, the gap between germline ends came to 7 bases. Germline V CDR1 and CDR2: SGDLS, YYNGEE. The CDR3 loop reads CASSVEGNSNQPQHF. In nucleotides, the CDR3 is TGTGCCAGCAGCGTAGAGGGGAATAGCAATCAGCCCCAGCATTTT.

This chain connects TRBV10-1 to TRBJ2-5, with 9 bases lining up with TRBD2. Germline values: CDR1 WNHNN, CDR2 SYGVQD (reference sequence). V lost 1 base and J lost 6; bases outside the gene matches: 9. The CDR3 length is 16 residues. The CDR3 spells CASSEFAGGGAKTQYF. For the CDR3, the DNA is TGCGCCAGCAGTGAGTTCGCGGGCGGGGGGGCGAAGACCCAGTACTTC.

The J gene is TRBJ2-7, the V gene TRBV18; 9 nucleotides align to TRBD1. V was pared by 6 bases and J by 1 base, with 7 bases of the junction left unmatched. CDR3 size: 15 residues. Germline V gives CDR1 KGHSH, CDR2 LQKENI. The CDR3 region is CASSRTTGGSYEQYF. The CDR3 DNA sequence: TGTGCCAGCTCCCGGACGACAGGGGGATCCTACGAGCAGTACTTC.

The chain uses TRBV4-3 and TRBJ2-7; 11 bases line up with TRBD1. V lost 5 bases, J lost 1 base, and 4 bases stayed unmatched. Germline-derived CDR1 and CDR2 are LGHNA and YSLEER. The CDR3 extends over 15 amino acids. The CDR3 region has the DNA TGCGCCAGCAGCTCTGGACAGGGGGCTTCCTACGAGCAGTACTTC. This codes for CASSSGQGASYEQYF.

The chain employs TRBV5-1 and TRBJ1-1; 10 bases match TRBD1. With V trimmed by 1 base and J by 12 bases, 15 bases remained unmatched. Germline loops: CDR1 SGHRS, CDR2 YFSETQ. The CDR3 spans 16 residues. CDR3 sequence: CASSLRGSGTGVVPFF. The CDR3 region has the DNA TGCGCCAGCAGCTTGAGAGGGTCGGGGACAGGGGTGGTTCCTTTCTTT.

This chain connects TRBV7-2 to TRBJ2-5; TRBD2 is a possible D gene (6 bases). Germline CDR1 SGHTA, CDR2 FQGNSA. This CDR3 has 14 residues. Trimming stripped 3 bases from V and 5 bases from J, with 13 bases between. The CDR3 region is CASSLAGEEETQYF. The CDR3 nucleotides read TGTGCCAGCAGCTTGGCCGGGGAGGAGGAGACCCAGTACTTC.

The genes are TRBV28 and TRBJ1-1; the match to TRBD1 covers 7 bases. The junction had 5 bases not matched to a gene; V was cut back by 2 bases and J by 5 bases. The CDR3 is 14 amino acids. Germline assignment: CDR1 MDHEN and CDR2 SYDVKM. This chain's CDR3 is CASSLQGGFTEAFF. As DNA, the CDR3 is TGTGCCAGCAGTTTACAGGGGGGTTTTACTGAAGCTTTCTTT.

The genes are TRBV28 and TRBJ2-2; 8 bases match TRBD1. This CDR3 has 16 residues. The ends lost 4 bases at V and 2 bases at J; junction bases unmatched: 6. CDR1 MDHEN and CDR2 SYDVKM come from the germline V gene. DNA of the CDR3: TGTGCCAGCAGTTCAAGACAGGGGCAAAACACCGGGGAGCTGTTTTTT. Its protein product is CASSSRQGQNTGELFF. Full variable domain (rest looked up from reference TRBV28 and TRBJ2-2): DVKVTQSSRYLVKRTGEKVFLECVQDMDHENMFWYRQDPGLGLRLIYFSYDVKMKEKGDIPEGYSVSREKKERFSLILESASTNQTSMYLCASSSRQGQNTGELFFGEGSRLTVL.

This clone was picked up one time. J is TRBJ2-2 and V is TRBV7-9, with D possibly TRBD1 on 5 matching bases. Germline V gene sequence: CDR1 SEHNR, CDR2 FQNEAQ (reference sequence). The V gene lost 4 bases and the J gene lost 4 bases, with 10 bases spanning the gap. The CDR3 length is 14 residues. DNA for the CDR3: TGTGCCAGCAGCTCCAGGGTTGGCACCGGGGAGCTGTTTTTT. It encodes CASSSRVGTGELFF.

V gene TRBV6-5 combines with J gene TRBJ2-7, with a weak D call TRBD1 (6 bases). The germline V gene encodes CDR1 MNHEY and CDR2 SVGAGI. The ends were cut back, 5 bases at V and 7 bases at J, with 15 bases in the middle. There are 13 residues in the CDR3. The DNA for the CDR3 is TGTGCCAGCAGTCCCCACAGGGTTCGGGAGCAGTACTTC. Its protein product is CASSPHRVREQYF.

The genes are TRBV6-8 and TRBJ1-6, with D hard to call. Trimming left V 2 bases short and J 4 bases short, with 9 bases between. Germline V gene data show CDR1 as MNHGY and CDR2 as SAAAGT. The CDR3 is 15 amino acids. The CDR3 spells CASSYPPRYNSPLHF. The CDR3 DNA sequence: TGTGCCAGCAGTTACCCGCCCAGGTATAATTCACCCCTCCACTTT.

This clone was detected only a few times. In nucleotides, the CDR3 is TGTGCCAGCAGTGGGGAAGAGCGGACAGGAAACGAAAAACTGTTTTTT. Translating gives CASSGEERTGNEKLFF. The genes are TRBV7-9 and TRBJ1-4; TRBD1 aligns across 7 bases. The J segment lost 8 bases and the V segment lost 6 bases, leaving 15 bases of the junction unmatched. CDR3 size: 16 residues. Germline loops: CDR1 SEHNR, CDR2 FQNEAQ (reference sequence).

This chain links TRBV6-1 with TRBJ2-4; 10 bases line up with TRBD1. Trimming removed 7 bases from V and 11 bases from J; junction bases left unmatched: 11. Germline V gives CDR1 MNHNS, CDR2 SASEGT. The CDR3 spans 14 residues. The CDR3 DNA follows: TGTGCCAGCACCCCCGAGCCCGGGACAGGGGTTCAGTACTTC. Its protein product is CASTPEPGTGVQYF.

CDR3 nucleotides: TGTGCCATCAGTGAGAACCCGGGGGGACAAAACTATGGCTACACCTTC. It codes for CAISENPGGQNYGYTF. The J gene is TRBJ1-2, the V gene TRBV10-3, with D possibly TRBD1 on 6 matching bases. V lost 2 bases, J lost 2 bases, and 15 bases lay in between. Germline V lookup: CDR1 ENHRY, CDR2 SYGVKD. The CDR3 length is 16 residues.

The CDR3, as DNA: TGTGCCAGCGCTGCCGGGACTTCCTACGAGCAGTACTTC. Encoded protein: CASAAGTSYEQYF. The chain uses TRBV28 and TRBJ2-7, with D possibly being TRBD2 (6 bases). CDR1 is MDHEN and CDR2 is SYDVKM in the germline V gene. Trimming took off 8 bases at V and 1 base at J, with 12 bases between the two ends. This CDR3 has 13 amino acids. The full variable domain, its missing parts supplied by reference TRBV28 and TRBJ2-7, is DVKVTQSSRYLVKRTGEKVFLECVQDMDHENMFWYRQDPGLGLRLIYFSYDVKMKEKGDIPEGYSVSREKKERFSLILESASTNQTSMYLCASAAGTSYEQYFGPGTRLTVT.

This chain links TRBV9 with TRBJ2-5; D perhaps matches TRBD1 (6 bases). This CDR3 comprises 15 residues. Trimming took off 3 bases at V and 2 bases at J, with 14 bases between the two ends. Per the germline V gene, CDR1 is SGDLS and CDR2 is YYNGEE. Here the CDR3 reads CASSAGNREQETQYF. CDR3 bases: TGTGCCAGCAGCGCAGGGAACAGGGAGCAAGAGACCCAGTACTTC.

The V call is TRBV5-4, the J call TRBJ1-2, with D possibly TRBD1 on 5 matching bases. The length of the CDR3 is 15 residues. Germline CDR1 SGHNT, CDR2 YYREEE (reference sequence). Trimming pared 5 bases from V and 0 bases from J, leaving 14 bases between. The CDR3 nucleotides are TGTGCCAGCAGGGTGCAGGGAGGGGCTAACTATGGCTACACCTTC. It encodes CASRVQGGANYGYTF.

This sequence joins TRBV9 and TRBJ2-1; tentative D call: TRBD1 (6 bases). Germline V gene sequence: CDR1 SGDLS, CDR2 YYNGEE. This CDR3 spans 16 amino acids. Trimming removed 4 bases at V and 6 bases at J, with 20 bases between. The chain's CDR3 is CASSPQGGQTTNEQFF. In DNA, the CDR3 is TGTGCCAGCAGCCCCCAGGGCGGACAGACAACCAATGAGCAGTTCTTC.

The genes are TRBV18 and TRBJ1-2, with unresolved D. The CDR3 totals 15 residues. V gave up 1 base and J gave up 4 bases, with 13 bases separating them. Germline CDR1 reads KGHSH; CDR2 reads LQKENI. The DNA for the CDR3 is TGTGCCAGCTCACCACAGACTGGCAACTCCTATGGCTACACCTTC. This translates into CASSPQTGNSYGYTF. The entire variable domain, with the rest obtained from reference TRBV18 and TRBJ1-2, is as follows: NAGVMQNPRHLVRRRGQEARLRCSPMKGHSHVYWYRQLPEEGLKFMVYLQKENIIDESGMPKERFSAEFPKEGPSILRIQQVVRGDSAAYFCASSPQTGNSYGYTFGSGTRLTVV.

The chain joins TRBV5-1 to TRBJ2-1; a possible D gene is TRBD1 (5 bases). The V end was cut by 0 bases, the J end by 4 bases, with 5 bases between. The CDR3 consists of 13 residues. CDR1 and CDR2 from the germline V gene are SGHRS and YFSETQ. The CDR3 region is CASSLGQYNEQFF. As DNA, the CDR3 is TGCGCCAGCAGCTTGGGACAGTACAATGAGCAGTTCTTC.

V and J are TRBV5-1 and TRBJ2-3; maybe TRBD2 (6 bases). The germline V gene encodes CDR1 SGHRS and CDR2 YFSETQ. The ends were cut back, 0 bases at V and 4 bases at J, with 18 bases in the middle. This CDR3 spans 17 amino acids. CDR3 DNA: TGCGCCAGCAGCTTGGCAGGCGGGGCTGCAGGGTCAGATACGCAGTATTTT. Protein: CASSLAGGAAGSDTQYF.

This sequence joins TRBV2 and TRBJ2-2; D possibly corresponds to TRBD1 (5 bases). V dropped 8 bases and J dropped 6 bases, with 19 bases sitting between them. This CDR3 has 15 residues. Germline CDR1 reads SNHLY; CDR2 reads FYNNEI. The CDR3 DNA reads as TGTGCCAGCGTCCCGATGCAGGGTTTTGCCGGGGAGCTGTTTTTT. Translated: CASVPMQGFAGELFF.

The V call is TRBV12-2, the J call TRBJ2-7; the DNA was not compared with TRBD2, the D call given in the table. TRBV12-2 counts as a pseudogene. CDR3 size: 15 residues. CDR3: CASRLDRAGTYEQYF. CDR3 nucleotides: TGTGCAAGTCGCTTAGATCGAGCGGGGACCTACGAGCAGTACTTC.

This clone was seen only a few times. The chain combines TRBV4-1 with TRBJ2-7, with 9 bases fitting TRBD1. In germline, CDR1 is MGHRA, CDR2 YSYEKL. The V gene end was trimmed by 5 bases and the J gene end by 9 bases; junction bases not matched to a gene: 14. The CDR3 is 15 residues long. CDR3 bases: TGCGCCAGCAGCTCGTCCGGGACAGGGAGCGGTGGGCAGTACTTC. It is translated as CASSSSGTGSGGQYF.

The chain is built from TRBV28 and TRBJ2-7; 7 bases agree with TRBD2. The V and J ends lost 5 bases and 5 bases, in that order; junction bases with no gene match: 9. Germline V gene lookup returns CDR1 MDHEN and CDR2 SYDVKM. This CDR3 has 14 residues. As DNA, the CDR3 is TGTGCCAGCAGTCCCTTGGGGAGGGTCGACGAGCAGTACTTC. Protein: CASSPLGRVDEQYF.

The chain links TRBV6-1 to TRBJ2-1; TRBD2 agrees at 11 bases. The germline V gene has CDR1 MNHNS and CDR2 SASEGT. This CDR3 region has 15 residues. V lost 3 bases to trimming and J lost 10 bases; unmatched junction nucleotides: 8. CDR3 sequence (DNA): TGTGCCAGCAGTGACCTTAGCGGGGGGGCGGAGGAGCAGTTCTTC. It encodes CASSDLSGGAEEQFF.